The 4 T cell receptor beta chains below all came from one sample that was sequenced in a study of CD8+ T cells in alopecia areata. Treatment meaning: oral pan-JAK inhibitor, 5-10 mg twice daily. The authors extracted RNA and reverse transcribed it into cDNA as the sequencing template. The assay was immunoSEQ multiplex PCR, and TCRdb's table has in-frame clones only and misses some. The table includes about 220,000 clones, about 50% detected once. Here the sequenced sample was CD4+ T cells sorted from blood, taken at week 4, from a patient treated with tofacitinib. These receptors all stem from a human donor with alopecia areata.

V is TRBV29-1 and J is TRBJ2-1; 8 bases are a match to TRBD1. V was clipped by 7 bases and J by 7 bases; unmatched bases: 9. This CDR3 has 13 amino acids. In germline, CDR1 is SQVTM, CDR2 ANQGSEA. The CDR3: CSAKWTGPNEQFF. The CDR3 DNA sequence: TGCAGCGCTAAATGGACAGGGCCTAATGAGCAGTTCTTC.

This clone was picked up one time. The rearrangement joins TRBV7-9 to TRBJ1-1, with D hard to call. The CDR3 contains 13 residues. V gave up 5 bases and J gave up 1 base, with 8 bases separating them. Germline CDR1 reads SEHNR; CDR2 reads FQNEAQ (reference sequence). The CDR3 DNA reads as TGTGCCAGCAGCCTGACTTCGAACACTGAAGCTTTCTTT. This gives the protein CASSLTSNTEAFF.

Of note for this clone: The sample carries other DNA sequences with the same CDR3. This chain connects TRBV15 to TRBJ1-1; D unclear. Germline lookup yields CDR1 LNHNV and CDR2 YYDKDF (reference sequence). The ends were cut back, 1 base at V and 0 bases at J, with 6 bases in the middle. This CDR3 is 14 amino acids long. The CDR3 is CATSRGPVNTEAFF. Here the CDR3 DNA reads TGTGCCACCAGCAGAGGTCCAGTGAACACTGAAGCTTTCTTT.

The chain links TRBV2 to TRBJ1-6; no clear D. The V gene's germline CDR1 is SNHLY and CDR2 FYNNEI. Trimming took off 4 bases at V and 8 bases at J, with 9 bases between the two ends. This CDR3 has 13 residues. CDR3 sequence (DNA): TGTGCCAGCAGTGGGGAGTCGGATTCACCCCTCCACTTT. It encodes CASSGESDSPLHF.